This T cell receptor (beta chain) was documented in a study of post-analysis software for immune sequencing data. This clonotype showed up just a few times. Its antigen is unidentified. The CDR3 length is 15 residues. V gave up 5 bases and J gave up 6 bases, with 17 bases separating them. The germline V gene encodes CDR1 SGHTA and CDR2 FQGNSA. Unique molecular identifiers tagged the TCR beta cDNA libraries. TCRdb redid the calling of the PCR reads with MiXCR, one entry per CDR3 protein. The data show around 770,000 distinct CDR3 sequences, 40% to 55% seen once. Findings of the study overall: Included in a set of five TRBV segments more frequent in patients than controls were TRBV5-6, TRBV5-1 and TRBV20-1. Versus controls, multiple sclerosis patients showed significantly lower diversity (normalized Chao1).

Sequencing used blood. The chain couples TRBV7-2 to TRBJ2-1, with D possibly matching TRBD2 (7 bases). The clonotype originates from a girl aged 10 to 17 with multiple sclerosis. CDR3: CASSPTRGGSNEQFF. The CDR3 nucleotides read TGTGCCAGCAGCCCGACTAGGGGGGGATCCAATGAGCAGTTCTTC.